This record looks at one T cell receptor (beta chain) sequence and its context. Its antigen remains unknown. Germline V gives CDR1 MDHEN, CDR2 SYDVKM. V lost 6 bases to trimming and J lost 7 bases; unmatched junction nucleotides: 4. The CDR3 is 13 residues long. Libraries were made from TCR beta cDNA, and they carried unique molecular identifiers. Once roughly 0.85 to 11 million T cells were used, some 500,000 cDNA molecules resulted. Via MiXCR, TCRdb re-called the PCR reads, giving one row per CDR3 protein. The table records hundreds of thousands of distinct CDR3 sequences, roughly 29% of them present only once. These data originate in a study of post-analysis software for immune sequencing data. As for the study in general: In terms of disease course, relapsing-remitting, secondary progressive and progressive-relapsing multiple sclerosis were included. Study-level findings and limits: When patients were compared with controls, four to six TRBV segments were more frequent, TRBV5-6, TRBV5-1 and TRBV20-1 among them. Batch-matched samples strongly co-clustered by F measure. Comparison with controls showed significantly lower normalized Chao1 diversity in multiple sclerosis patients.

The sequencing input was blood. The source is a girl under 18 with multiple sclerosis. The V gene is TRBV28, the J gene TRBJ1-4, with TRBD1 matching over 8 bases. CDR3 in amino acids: CASRDRDGEKLFF. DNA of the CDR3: TGTGCCAGCAGGGACAGGGACGGTGAAAAACTGTTTTTT.